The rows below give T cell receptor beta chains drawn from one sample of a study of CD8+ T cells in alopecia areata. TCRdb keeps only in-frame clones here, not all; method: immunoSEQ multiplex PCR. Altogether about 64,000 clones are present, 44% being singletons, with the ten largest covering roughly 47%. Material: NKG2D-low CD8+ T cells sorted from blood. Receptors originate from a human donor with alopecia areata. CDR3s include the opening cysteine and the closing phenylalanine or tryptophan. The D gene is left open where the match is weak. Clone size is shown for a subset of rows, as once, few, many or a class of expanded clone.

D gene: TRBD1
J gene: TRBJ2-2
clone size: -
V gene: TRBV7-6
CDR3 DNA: TGTGCCAGCAGCTTAGAACTCGACAGGGATGACACCGAGGAGCTGTTTTTT
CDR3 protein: CASSLELDRDDTEELFF

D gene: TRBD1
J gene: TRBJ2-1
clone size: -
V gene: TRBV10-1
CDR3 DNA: TGCGCCAGCAGCCCACAGGGGAATGAGCAGTTCTTC
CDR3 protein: CASSPQGNEQFF

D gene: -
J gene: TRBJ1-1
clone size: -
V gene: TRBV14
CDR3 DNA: TGTGCCAGCAGCCCGGGTAACAGGGCGAAGAACACTGAAGCTTTCTTT
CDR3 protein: CASSPGNRAKNTEAFF

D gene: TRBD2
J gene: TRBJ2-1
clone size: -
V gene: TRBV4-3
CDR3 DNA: TGCGCCAGCAGCCCAGCCGTAGCGGGGGGTCCCTACAATGAGCAGTTCTTC
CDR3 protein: CASSPAVAGGPYNEQFF

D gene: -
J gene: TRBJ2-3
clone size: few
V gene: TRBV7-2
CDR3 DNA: TGTGCCAGCAGCCCTAGCGCAGATACGCAGTATTTT
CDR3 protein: CASSPSADTQYF

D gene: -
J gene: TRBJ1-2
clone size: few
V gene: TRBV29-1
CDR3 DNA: TGCAGCGTTGAAAGGGAGGATGGCTACACCTTC
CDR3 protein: CSVEREDGYTF

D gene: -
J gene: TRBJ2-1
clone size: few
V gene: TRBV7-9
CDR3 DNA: TGTGCCAGCAGCTCGGGAAACAATGAGCAGTTCTTC
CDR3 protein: CASSSGNNEQFF

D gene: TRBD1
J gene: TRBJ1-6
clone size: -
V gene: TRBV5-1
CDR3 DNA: TGCGCCAGCAGCTTGGAAGGACAGGGAATTGCACCCCTCCACTTT
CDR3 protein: CASSLEGQGIAPLHF

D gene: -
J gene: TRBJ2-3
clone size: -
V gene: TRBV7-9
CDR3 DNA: TGTGCCAGCAGCTTAGTGTCCTCTGCAGATACGCAGTATTTT
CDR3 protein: CASSLVSSADTQYF

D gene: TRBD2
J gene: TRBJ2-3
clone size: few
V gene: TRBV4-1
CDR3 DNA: TGCGCCAGCAGCCAAGATGGGACTAGCGGTACAGATACGCAGTATTTT
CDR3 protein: CASSQDGTSGTDTQYF

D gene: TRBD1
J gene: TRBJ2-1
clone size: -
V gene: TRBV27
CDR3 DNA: TGTGCCAGCAGTCCCTGGACAGGGATGGTCAATGAGCAGTTCTTC
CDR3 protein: CASSPWTGMVNEQFF

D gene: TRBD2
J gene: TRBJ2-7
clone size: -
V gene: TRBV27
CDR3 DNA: TGTGCCAGCAGTTCCCGGACTAGCGGAACCTACGAGCAGTACTTC
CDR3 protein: CASSSRTSGTYEQYF

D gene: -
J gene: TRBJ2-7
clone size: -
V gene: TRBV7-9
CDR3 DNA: TGTGCCAGCAGTTCCCCCTACGAGCAGTACTTC
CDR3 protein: CASSSPYEQYF

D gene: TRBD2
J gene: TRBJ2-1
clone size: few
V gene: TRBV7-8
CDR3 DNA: TGTGCCAGCAGCTCCACTAGCGGCAATTCCTACAATGAGCAGTTCTTC
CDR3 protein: CASSSTSGNSYNEQFF

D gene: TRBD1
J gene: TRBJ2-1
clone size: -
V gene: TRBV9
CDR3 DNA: TGTGCCAGCAGTGACTCACTTATGGTAGACAGGGTCAATGAGCAGTTCTTC
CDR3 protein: CASSDSLMVDRVNEQFF

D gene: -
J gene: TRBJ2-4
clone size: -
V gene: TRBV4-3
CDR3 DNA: TGCGCCAGCAGCCACCGGGGTCTAGCCAAAAACATTCAGTACTTC
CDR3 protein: CASSHRGLAKNIQYF

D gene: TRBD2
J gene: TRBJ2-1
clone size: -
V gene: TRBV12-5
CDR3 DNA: TGTGCTAGTGGTTCTCACCTACTAGCGGGGGGGTTCTCCTACAATGAGCAGTTCTTC
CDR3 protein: CASGSHLLAGGFSYNEQFF

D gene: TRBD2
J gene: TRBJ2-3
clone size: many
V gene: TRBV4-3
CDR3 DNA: TGCGCCAGCAGCCACTTAACTAGCGGGACAGATACGCAGTATTTT
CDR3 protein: CASSHLTSGTDTQYF

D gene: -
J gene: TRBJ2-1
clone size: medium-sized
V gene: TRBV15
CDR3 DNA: TGTGCCACCAGCAGCGGCCAGGAGTACAATGAGCAGTTCTTC
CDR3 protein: CATSSGQEYNEQFF

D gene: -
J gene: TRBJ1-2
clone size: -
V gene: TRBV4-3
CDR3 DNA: TGCGCCAGCAGCCAAGAGATGGGGAGGGTACGGTATGGCTACACCTTC
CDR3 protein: CASSQEMGRVRYGYTF

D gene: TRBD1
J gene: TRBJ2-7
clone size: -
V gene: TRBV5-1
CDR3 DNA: TGCGCCAGCACCCCCGGACAGGGTACCTACGAGCAGTACTTC
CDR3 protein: CASTPGQGTYEQYF

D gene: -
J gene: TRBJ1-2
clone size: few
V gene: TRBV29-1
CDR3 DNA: TGCAGCGTTGAGGCGGTTGAGACCGCCGGATATGGCTACACCTTC
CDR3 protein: CSVEAVETAGYGYTF

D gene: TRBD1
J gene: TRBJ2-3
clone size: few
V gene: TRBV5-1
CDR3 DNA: TGCGCCAGCAGCTCCGGACAGGGCACAGATACGCAGTATTTT
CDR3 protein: CASSSGQGTDTQYF

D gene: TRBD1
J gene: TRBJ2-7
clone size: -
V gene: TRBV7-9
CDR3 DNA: TGTGCCAGCAGCTCAACAGGGGAAAATACCTACGAGCAGTACTTC
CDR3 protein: CASSSTGENTYEQYF

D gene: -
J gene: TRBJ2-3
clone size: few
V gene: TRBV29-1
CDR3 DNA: TGCAGCGCCCTCTTGACTGGGAATCCTAACACAGATACGCAGTATTTT
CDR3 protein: CSALLTGNPNTDTQYF

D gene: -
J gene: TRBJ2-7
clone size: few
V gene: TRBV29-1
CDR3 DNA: TGCAGCGTTGAAGCTGATGACCCCTACGAGCAGTACTTC
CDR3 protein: CSVEADDPYEQYF

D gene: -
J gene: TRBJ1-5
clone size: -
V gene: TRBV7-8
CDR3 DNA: TGTGCCAGCAGCCCCGAGATGGGGGGTCTCAATCAGCCCCAGCATTTT
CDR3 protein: CASSPEMGGLNQPQHF

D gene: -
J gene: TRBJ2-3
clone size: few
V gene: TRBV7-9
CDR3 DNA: TGTGCCAGCAGCCCTACTAGACAAAGCACAGATACGCAGTATTTT
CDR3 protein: CASSPTRQSTDTQYF

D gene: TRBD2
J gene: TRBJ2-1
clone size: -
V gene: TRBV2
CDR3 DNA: TGTGCCAGCATTCTAGCGGCCTTCTACAATGAGCAGTTCTTC
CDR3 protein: CASILAAFYNEQFF

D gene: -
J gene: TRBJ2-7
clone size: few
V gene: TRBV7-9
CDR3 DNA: TGTGCCAGCAGCTCGGGACTCCAGTTTGTTGAGCAGTACTTC
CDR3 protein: CASSSGLQFVEQYF

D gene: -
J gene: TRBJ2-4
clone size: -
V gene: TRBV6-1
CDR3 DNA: TGTGCCAGCAGTGAACAGGGGCTAAACGTAGCCAAAAACATTCAGTACTTC
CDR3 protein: CASSEQGLNVAKNIQYF

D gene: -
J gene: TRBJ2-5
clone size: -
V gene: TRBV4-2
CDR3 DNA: TGTGCCAGCAGCCACAGGCTGGCAGAGACCCAGTACTTC
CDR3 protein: CASSHRLAETQYF

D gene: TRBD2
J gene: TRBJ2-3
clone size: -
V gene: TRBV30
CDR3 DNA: TGTGCCTGGAGTTCCCCCTTCGATCTAGCGGGAGGAACAGATACGCAGTATTTT
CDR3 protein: CAWSSPFDLAGGTDTQYF

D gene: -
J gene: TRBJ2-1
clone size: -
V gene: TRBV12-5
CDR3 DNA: TGTGCTAGTGGTTTGCCGGGGAATGAGCAGTTCTTC
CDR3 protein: CASGLPGNEQFF

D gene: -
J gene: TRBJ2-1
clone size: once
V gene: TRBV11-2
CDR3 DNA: TGTGCCAGCAGCTTTTCTGACCTTAATGAGCAGTTCTTC
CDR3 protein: CASSFSDLNEQFF

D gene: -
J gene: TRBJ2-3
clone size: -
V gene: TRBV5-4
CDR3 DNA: TGTGCCAGCAGCTTAAGGACTAGCACAGATACGCAGTATTTT
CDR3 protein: CASSLRTSTDTQYF

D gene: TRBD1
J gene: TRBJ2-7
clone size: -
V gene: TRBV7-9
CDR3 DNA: TGTGCCAGCAGCAGCCGCGACAGGGTTGCCTACGAGCAGTACTTC
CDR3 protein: CASSSRDRVAYEQYF

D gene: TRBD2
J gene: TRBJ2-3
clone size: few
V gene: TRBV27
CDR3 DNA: TGTGCCAGCAGTTCGGGACTAGCGGGGTTCCTCGATACGCAGTATTTT
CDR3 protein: CASSSGLAGFLDTQYF

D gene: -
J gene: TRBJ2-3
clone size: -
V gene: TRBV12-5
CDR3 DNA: TGTGCTAGTGGTCCCCACTCCCCGTTTGGAGCAGATACGCAGTATTTT
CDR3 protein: CASGPHSPFGADTQYF

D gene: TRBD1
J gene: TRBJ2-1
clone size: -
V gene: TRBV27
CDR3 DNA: TGTGCCAGCAGCCGTAGGACAGGGAATCCCTCCTACAATGAGCAGTTCTTC
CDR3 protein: CASSRRTGNPSYNEQFF

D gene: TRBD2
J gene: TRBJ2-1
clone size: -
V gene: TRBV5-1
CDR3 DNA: TGCGCCAGCAGCACCCAGATTCTAGCGGGGGGACTCCGGGAGCAGTTCTTC
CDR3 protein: CASSTQILAGGLREQFF

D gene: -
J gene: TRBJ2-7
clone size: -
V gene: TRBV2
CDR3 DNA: TGTGCCAGCAGTGAAGGGTCAGGGAAGGGGTATGAGCAGTACTTC
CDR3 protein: CASSEGSGKGYEQYF